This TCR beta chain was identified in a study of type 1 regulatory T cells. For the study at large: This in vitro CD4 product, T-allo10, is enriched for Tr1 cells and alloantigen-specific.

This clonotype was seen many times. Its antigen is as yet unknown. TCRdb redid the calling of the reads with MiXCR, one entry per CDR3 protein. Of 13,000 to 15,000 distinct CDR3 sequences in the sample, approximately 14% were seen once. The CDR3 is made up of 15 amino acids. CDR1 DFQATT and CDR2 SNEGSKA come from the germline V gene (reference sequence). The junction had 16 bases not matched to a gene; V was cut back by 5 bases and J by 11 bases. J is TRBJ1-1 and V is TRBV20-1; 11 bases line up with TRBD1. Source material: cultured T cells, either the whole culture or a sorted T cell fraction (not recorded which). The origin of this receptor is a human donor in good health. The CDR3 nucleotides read TGCAGTGCTCCCTCCTCCTCGGACAGGGGGCTCGGGGCTTTCTTT. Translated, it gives CSAPSSSDRGLGAFF.